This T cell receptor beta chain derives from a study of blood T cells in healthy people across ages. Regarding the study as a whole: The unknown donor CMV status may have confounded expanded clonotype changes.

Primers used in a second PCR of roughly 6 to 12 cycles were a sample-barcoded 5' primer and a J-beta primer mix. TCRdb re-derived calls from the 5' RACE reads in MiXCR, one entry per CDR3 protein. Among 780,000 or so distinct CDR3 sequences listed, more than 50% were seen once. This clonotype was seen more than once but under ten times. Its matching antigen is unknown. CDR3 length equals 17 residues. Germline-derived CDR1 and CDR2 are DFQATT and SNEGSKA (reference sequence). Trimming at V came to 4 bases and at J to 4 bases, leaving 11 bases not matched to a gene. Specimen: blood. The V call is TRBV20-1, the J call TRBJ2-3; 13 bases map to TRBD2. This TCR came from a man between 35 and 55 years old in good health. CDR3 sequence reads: CSAKRTSGRNYADTQYF. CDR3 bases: TGCAGTGCTAAGCGGACTAGCGGGAGAAATTACGCAGATACGCAGTATTTT.